This T cell receptor beta chain was recovered during a study of blood T cell repertoires in COVID-19. The wider study: Samples came from the United States, Italy and Spain, spanning acute and convalescent COVID-19. Sources were T cells, B-cell-depleted T cells, or PBMCs; the material itself was cDNA or gDNA.

Source study methods: Amplification with reference gene primers provided the estimates of nucleated cell counts. Generated by immunoSEQ multiplex PCR, the TCRdb table keeps only in-frame clones and is missing some. D and trimming come from the DNA, and the V and J calls and clone size come from that table. This table holds around 61,000 clones, about nine tenths found once. Trimming pared 7 bases from V and 5 bases from J, leaving 9 bases between. CDR1 and CDR2 (germline): SQVTM, ANQGSEA. The CDR3 covers 11 residues. The sequence was obtained from a man aged 50 or older with active COVID-19. The gene calls are TRBV29-1 and TRBJ2-1; D is undetermined. The sequencing sample was made of peripheral blood. The CDR3 protein is CSALLNNEQFF. In DNA, the CDR3 is TGCAGCGCTCTACTTAACAATGAGCAGTTCTTC.